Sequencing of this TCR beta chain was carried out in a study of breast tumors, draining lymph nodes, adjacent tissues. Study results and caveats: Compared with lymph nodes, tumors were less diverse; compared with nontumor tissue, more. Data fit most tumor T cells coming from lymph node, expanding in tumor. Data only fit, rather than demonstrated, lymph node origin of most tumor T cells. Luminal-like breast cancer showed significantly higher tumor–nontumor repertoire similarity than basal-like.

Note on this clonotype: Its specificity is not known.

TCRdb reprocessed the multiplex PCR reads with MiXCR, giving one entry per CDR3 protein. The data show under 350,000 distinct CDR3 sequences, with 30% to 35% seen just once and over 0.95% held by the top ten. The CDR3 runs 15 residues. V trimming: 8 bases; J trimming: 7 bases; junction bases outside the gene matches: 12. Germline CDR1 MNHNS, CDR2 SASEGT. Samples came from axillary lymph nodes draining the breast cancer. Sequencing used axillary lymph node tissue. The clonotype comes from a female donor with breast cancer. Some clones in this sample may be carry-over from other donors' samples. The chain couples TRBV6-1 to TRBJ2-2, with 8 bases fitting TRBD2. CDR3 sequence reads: CASDVESGSGGELFF. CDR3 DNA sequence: TGTGCCAGCGACGTAGAGAGCGGGAGCGGCGGGGAGCTGTTTTTT.